A single sample is the source of the 10 T cell receptor beta chains below, sequenced in a study of CD8 T cells in Susac syndrome. RNA amounts of about 0.5 to 1 ug underwent reverse transcription with random hexamers. TCRdb used MiXCR to reprocess the immunoSEQ multiplex PCR reads, holding one entry per CDR3 protein. In the table there are approximately 170,000 distinct CDR3 sequences, about 94% of which are singletons. Sequenced sample: CD4+ T cells from PBMCs. The source of these receptors is a human donor in good health.

J is TRBJ1-1 and V is TRBV13, with D unresolved. The CDR3 is 14 amino acids. V was trimmed by 8 bases and J by 1 base, leaving 14 bases between them. Germline V lookup: CDR1 PRHDT, CDR2 FYEKMQ (reference sequence). The chain's CDR3 is CASARGRRNTEAFF. The CDR3 DNA sequence: TGTGCCAGCGCTCGCGGACGTAGGAACACTGAAGCTTTCTTT.

This clonotype appeared once. J is TRBJ1-2 and V is TRBV4-1; D remains unclear. The V gene's germline CDR1 is MGHRA and CDR2 YSYEKL. The CDR3 contains 14 residues. V was cut by 5 bases and J by 5 bases, with 15 bases left in between. CDR3: CASSGVDDLYGYTF. CDR3 DNA: TGCGCCAGCAGCGGGGTGGATGACCTTTATGGCTACACCTTC.

The count of this clonotype is one. The chain links TRBV29-1 to TRBJ2-1; 8 bases map to TRBD2. In germline, CDR1 is SQVTM, CDR2 ANQGSEA. Germline trimming cut 5 bases from V and 6 bases from J; bases unmatched to any gene: 12. The CDR3 length is 15 residues. The CDR3 nucleotides are TGCAGCGTTTTTCTCGGTGGACGGGGGGGCAATGAGCAGTTCTTC. It codes for CSVFLGGRGGNEQFF.

The rearrangement links TRBV6-2 or TRBV6-3 to TRBJ1-1; 9 nucleotides line up with TRBD1. V was clipped by 5 bases and J by 11 bases; unmatched bases: 3. Per the germline V gene, CDR1 is MNHEY and CDR2 is SVGEGT. This CDR3 region has 11 residues. DNA of the CDR3: TGTGCCAGCAGTGGACAGGGGAAGGCTTTCTTT. It yields the protein CASSGQGKAFF.

This clonotype was recorded once. This chain links TRBV20-1 with TRBJ2-2; possibly TRBD1 for D (5 bases). V was clipped by 6 bases and J by 1 base, with 12 bases between them. The CDR3 runs to 14 residues. Per germline, CDR1 DFQATT and CDR2 SNEGSKA (reference sequence). The CDR3 nucleotides read TGCAGTGCCCACGCACAGGAGAACACCGGGGAGCTGTTTTTT. Protein: CSAHAQENTGELFF.

The V call is TRBV5-1, the J call TRBJ2-3, with a tentative D call TRBD2 (7 bases). CDR1 is SGHRS and CDR2 is YFSETQ in the germline V gene. The CDR3 has 17 amino acids. V was clipped by 4 bases and J by 0 bases, with 18 bases between them. CDR3 protein: CASSDPTRGGSTDTQYF. DNA of the CDR3: TGCGCCAGCAGCGATCCCACGAGGGGGGGTAGCACAGATACGCAGTATTTT.

V is TRBV5-4 and J is TRBJ2-2; D remains unclear. The CDR3 has 15 amino acids. V was cut by 7 bases and J by 2 bases, with 15 bases left in between. Germline CDR1 is SGHNT and CDR2 is YYREEE (reference sequence). The CDR3 bases are TGTGCCAGCTCGCCATGGGTCAGCAACACCGGGGAGCTGTTTTTT. Its translation is CASSPWVSNTGELFF.

The V gene is TRBV20-1, the J gene TRBJ1-5; 8 bases align to TRBD1. The V gene end was trimmed by 0 bases and the J gene end by 2 bases; junction bases not matched to a gene: 9. This CDR3 contains 17 residues. The germline V gene encodes CDR1 DFQATT and CDR2 SNEGSKA (reference sequence). The chain's CDR3 is CSARDLSGGGGNQPQHF. The CDR3, as DNA: TGCAGTGCTAGAGATCTCTCAGGGGGCGGAGGCAATCAGCCCCAGCATTTT.

V gene TRBV27 combines with J gene TRBJ1-4; the match to TRBD1 covers 7 bases. The junction had 4 bases not matched to a gene; V was cut back by 5 bases and J by 7 bases. The CDR3 contains 13 residues. Germline lookup yields CDR1 MNHEY and CDR2 SMNVEV (reference sequence). CDR3 sequence reads: CASSLNRGEKLFF. CDR3 nucleotide sequence: TGTGCCAGCAGTCTAAACAGGGGTGAAAAACTGTTTTTT.

J is TRBJ1-4 and V is TRBV7-9; possible D gene TRBD1, 6 bases. Germline loops: CDR1 SEHNR, CDR2 FQNEAQ (reference sequence). The V end lost 4 bases, the J end lost 5 bases, and 14 bases lay between the germline ends. The CDR3 has 15 residues. The CDR3 coding sequence is TGTGCCAGCAGCTCGCACCAGGGGCTAAATGAAAAACTGTTTTTT. It yields the protein CASSSHQGLNEKLFF. Together with reference TRBV7-9 and TRBJ1-4, the CDR3 gives the full variable domain: DTGVSQNPRHKITKRGQNVTFRCDPISEHNRLYWYRQTLGQGPEFLTYFQNEAQLEKSRLLSDRFSAERPKGSFSTLEIQRTEQGDSAMYLCASSSHQGLNEKLFFGSGTQLSVL.